The 27 T cell receptor beta chains in this list originate from one sample, sequenced in a study of shared clonotypes between healthy human individuals. This table comes from immunoSEQ multiplex PCR, and its TCRdb copy is limited to in-frame clones, with some not included. The repertoire has under 1,100,000 clones, approximately 72% of them found once; the top ten carry approximately 1.5%. What was sequenced was memory CD4+ T cells sorted from blood. Subset of the sample: CD45RA-negative fraction. The receptors stem from a man between 18 and 29 years old in good health.

The rearrangement links TRBV28 to TRBJ1-1; D unresolved. CDR3 size: 12 residues. With 6 bases removed from V and 8 bases from J, the gap between germline ends came to 13 bases. In germline, CDR1 is MDHEN, CDR2 SYDVKM. In nucleotides, the CDR3 is TGTGCCAGCAGCTACGCGACCCGGGAAGCTTTCTTT. Its translation: CASSYATREAFF.

The rearrangement links TRBV11-2 to TRBJ1-5; a weak D match, TRBD1 (6 bases). This CDR3 contains 16 residues. The V gene's germline CDR1 is SGHAT and CDR2 FQNNGV. V was cut by 1 base and J by 6 bases, with 16 bases left in between. CDR3 sequence (DNA): TGTGCCAGCAGCTTAGGCGCAGGGGAATATAGTCAGCCCCAGCATTTT. It codes for CASSLGAGEYSQPQHF. Variable domain in full (rest from reference TRBV11-2 and TRBJ1-5): EAGVAQSPRYKIIEKRQSVAFWCNPISGHATLYWYQQILGQGPKLLIQFQNNGVVDDSQLPKDRFSAERLKGVDSTLKIQPAKLEDSAVYLCASSLGAGEYSQPQHFGDGTRLSIL.

J is TRBJ2-7 and V is TRBV11-2; D is uncertain. Per germline, CDR1 SGHAT and CDR2 FQNNGV. The ends were cut back, 5 bases at V and 3 bases at J, with 17 bases in the middle. The CDR3 totals 15 residues. The CDR3 DNA sequence: TGTGCCAGCAGCCTGTCGGGCGTGAGAGGCTACGAGCAGTACTTC. This gives the protein CASSLSGVRGYEQYF.

The rearrangement joins TRBV6-6 to TRBJ1-5; TRBD1 agrees at 8 bases. The germline V gene has CDR1 MNHNY and CDR2 SVGAGI (reference sequence). This CDR3 is 14 amino acids long. Germline trimming cut 5 bases from V and 1 base from J; bases unmatched to any gene: 1. The CDR3 loop reads CASSRTGSNQPQHF. CDR3 in DNA: TGTGCCAGCAGTCGGACAGGGAGCAATCAGCCCCAGCATTTT.

There are many counts of this clone. This rearrangement joins TRBV19 to TRBJ1-1; D perhaps matches TRBD1 (6 bases). This CDR3 region has 12 residues. Germline CDR1 is LNHDA and CDR2 is SQIVND (reference sequence). Trimming took off 6 bases at V and 11 bases at J, with 16 bases between the two ends. DNA of the CDR3: TGTGCCAGTAGAAACGACAGGTCGGGTGCTTTCTTT. This codes for CASRNDRSGAFF.

The chain is built from TRBV2 and TRBJ2-2; D gene uncertain. V was cut by 11 bases and J by 0 bases, with 10 bases left in between. Germline CDR1 and CDR2: SNHLY and FYNNEI. CDR3 length: 13 residues. The CDR3 DNA follows: TGTGCCGCACAACCTACGAACACCGGGGAGCTGTTTTTT. This sequence encodes CAAQPTNTGELFF. The entire variable domain, with the rest obtained from reference TRBV2 and TRBJ2-2, is as follows: EPEVTQTPSHQVTQMGQEVILRCVPISNHLYFYWYRQILGQKVEFLVSFYNNEISEKSEIFDDQFSVERPDGSNFTLKIRSTKLEDSAMYFCAAQPTNTGELFFGEGSRLTVL.

The chain recombines TRBV5-1 with TRBJ2-3, with D unresolved. V was cut by 0 bases and J by 2 bases, with 10 bases left in between. The CDR3 is 15 amino acids. Germline V gives CDR1 SGHRS, CDR2 YFSETQ. CDR3 loop: CASSLVASFTDTQYF. DNA of the CDR3: TGCGCCAGCAGCTTGGTTGCCTCCTTCACAGATACGCAGTATTTT. The whole variable domain, remainder taken from reference TRBV5-1 and TRBJ2-3, is KAGVTQTPRYLIKTRGQQVTLSCSPISGHRSVSWYQQTPGQGLQFLFEYFSETQRNKGNFPGRFSGRQFSNSRSEMNVSTLELGDSALYLCASSLVASFTDTQYFGPGTRLTVL.

On this clone itself: Other DNA sequences in this specimen translate into the identical CDR3. The chain links TRBV2 to TRBJ1-1, with unresolved D. From germline, CDR1 is SNHLY and CDR2 FYNNEI. Trimming pared 1 base from V and 2 bases from J, leaving 5 bases between. The CDR3 has 13 residues. CDR3 loop: CASSEEANTEAFF. DNA for the CDR3: TGTGCCAGCAGTGAAGAAGCTAACACTGAAGCTTTCTTT.

The chain carries TRBV9 and TRBJ2-3; maybe TRBD2 (7 bases). The CDR3 is 15 residues long. Germline CDR1 and CDR2: SGDLS and YYNGEE. With 4 bases removed from V and 6 bases from J, the gap between germline ends came to 18 bases. Here the CDR3 reads CASSPGRGAVDTQYF. CDR3 bases: TGTGCCAGCAGCCCGGGACGGGGGGCGGTGGATACGCAGTATTTT.

The CDR3 loop is CASSEGPGREAFF. DNA of the CDR3: TGTGCCAGCAGTGAGGGGCCAGGGAGAGAAGCTTTCTTT. This chain connects TRBV2 to TRBJ1-1; tentatively, D is TRBD1 (5 bases). There are 13 residues in the CDR3. Germline assignment: CDR1 SNHLY and CDR2 FYNNEI. Between the trimmed V and J ends, which lost 3 bases and 8 bases, there was a span of 13 bases. Full variable domain (rest looked up from reference TRBV2 and TRBJ1-1): EPEVTQTPSHQVTQMGQEVILRCVPISNHLYFYWYRQILGQKVEFLVSFYNNEISEKSEIFDDQFSVERPDGSNFTLKIRSTKLEDSAMYFCASSEGPGREAFFGQGTRLTVV.

The rearrangement joins TRBV29-1 to TRBJ1-1; 7 bases match TRBD1. The length of the CDR3 is 12 residues. Germline lookup yields CDR1 SQVTM and CDR2 ANQGSEA. After removal of 6 bases from V and 5 bases from J, the junction contained 6 bases not matched to a gene. This CDR3 reads CSVSGGRTEAFF. CDR3 sequence (DNA): TGCAGCGTCTCAGGGGGTAGAACTGAAGCTTTCTTT.

This chain joins TRBV15 and TRBJ2-1; D remains ambiguous. Trimming left V 3 bases short and J 9 bases short, with 18 bases between. The CDR3 is 15 residues long. Germline CDR1 LNHNV, CDR2 YYDKDF (reference sequence). In DNA, the CDR3 is TGTGCCACCAGCAGTTCCCGGTTGGGTTTGCGTGAGCAGTTCTTC. Translated: CATSSSRLGLREQFF.

The chain links TRBV5-1 to TRBJ1-1, with no clear D. Germline V lookup: CDR1 SGHRS, CDR2 YFSETQ. The CDR3 extends over 14 amino acids. Trimming stripped 2 bases from V and 0 bases from J, with 8 bases between. The CDR3 sequence is CASSLRLMNTEAFF. DNA for the CDR3: TGCGCCAGCAGCTTACGGCTCATGAACACTGAAGCTTTCTTT.

This sequence joins TRBV7-8 and TRBJ1-2, with TRBD1 as a possible D gene (5 bases). V was trimmed by 8 bases and J by 4 bases, leaving 20 bases between them. CDR3 length: 15 amino acids. Germline loops: CDR1 SGHVS, CDR2 FQNEAQ. The CDR3 DNA is TGTGCCAGCCACCCGGGAAGGGTTAGGGGCTATGGCTACACCTTC. This translates into CASHPGRVRGYGYTF. Complete variable domain (other parts from reference TRBV7-8 and TRBJ1-2): GAGVSQSPRYKVAKRGQDVALRCDPISGHVSLFWYQQALGQGPEFLTYFQNEAQLDKSGLPSDRFFAERPEGSVSTLKIQRTQQEDSAVYLCASHPGRVRGYGYTFGSGTRLTVV.

The V gene is TRBV5-1, the J gene TRBJ2-7; TRBD1 might be the D (5 bases). CDR3 length equals 12 residues. Per germline, CDR1 SGHRS and CDR2 YFSETQ. With 4 bases removed from V and 4 bases from J, the gap between germline ends came to 9 bases. CDR3 nucleotide sequence: TGCGCCAGCAGCATGACAGTTTACGAGCAGTACTTC. This encodes CASSMTVYEQYF.

This clone appeared many times. V usage is TRBV4-1 and J usage is TRBJ2-3; D not resolved. The CDR3 contains 15 residues. Germline-derived CDR1 and CDR2 are MGHRA and YSYEKL. V lost 1 base, J lost 1 base, and 9 bases lay in between. This chain's CDR3 is CASSQVGPGTDTQYF. DNA for the CDR3: TGCGCCAGCAGCCAAGTTGGGCCTGGCACAGATACGCAGTATTTT.

The sample holds a few counts of this clone. The gene calls are TRBV25-1 and TRBJ2-5; tentatively, D is TRBD1 (6 bases). CDR3 size: 13 residues. Germline-derived CDR1 and CDR2 are MGHDK and SYGVNS. Trimming removed 6 bases at V and 5 bases at J, with 13 bases between. The CDR3 region has the DNA TGTGCCAGCAGACCAACAGGGCTCGAGACCCAGTACTTC. Its protein product is CASRPTGLETQYF.

This chain joins TRBV1 and TRBJ2-5. TRBV1 is given as a pseudogene. The CDR3 has 8 residues. The CDR3 protein is CTQETQYF. The DNA for the CDR3 is TGCACTCAAGAGACCCAGTACTTC.

The gene calls are TRBV6-1 and TRBJ2-3; D is unresolved. The CDR3 is made up of 13 amino acids. Trimming stripped 4 bases from V and 6 bases from J, with 11 bases between. CDR1 is MNHNS and CDR2 is SASEGT in the germline V gene. CDR3 nucleotides: TGTGCCAGCAGTGCGGGCGGCCCCGATACGCAGTATTTT. It is translated as CASSAGGPDTQYF.

The chain carries TRBV11-3 and TRBJ2-3; 9 positions agree with TRBD2. CDR3 length equals 16 residues. V trimming: 3 bases; J trimming: 2 bases; junction bases outside the gene matches: 6. CDR1 is SGHNT and CDR2 is YENEEA in the germline V gene. The CDR3 DNA reads as TGTGCCAGCAGCTTGACTAGCGGAGATATCACAGATACGCAGTATTTT. It translates to CASSLTSGDITDTQYF.

This chain links TRBV4-3 with TRBJ1-6; D not resolved. CDR1 and CDR2 from the germline V gene are LGHNA and YSLEER. This CDR3 contains 19 residues. V lost 0 bases and J 7 bases, leaving 22 bases between the germline ends. The CDR3 nucleotides read TGCGCCAGCAGCCAAGATGGTGGAGCGATGCGTTTCGGGAATTCACCCCTCCACTTT. It translates to CASSQDGGAMRFGNSPLHF.

This chain joins TRBV11-2 and TRBJ1-2; D may be TRBD1 (6 bases). V gave up 0 bases and J gave up 3 bases, with 17 bases separating them. The CDR3 extends over 17 amino acids. Per germline, CDR1 SGHAT and CDR2 FQNNGV. This CDR3 is CASSLERGRPPDYGYTF. CDR3 nucleotides: TGTGCCAGCAGCTTAGAGAGGGGGAGGCCGCCGGACTATGGCTACACCTTC.

This clone was counted at least ten times. The chain joins TRBV7-2 to TRBJ1-2; TRBD1 matches 10 bases. V gave up 8 bases and J gave up 8 bases; unmatched junction bases: 5. The CDR3 is made up of 12 amino acids. Germline CDR1 and CDR2: SGHTA and FQGNSA. This chain's CDR3 is CASSTGGRGYTF. CDR3 nucleotide sequence: TGTGCCAGCTCGACAGGGGGCAGGGGCTACACCTTC.

The rearrangement uses TRBV2 and TRBJ2-3; 10 bases fit TRBD1. Trimming cost V 6 bases and J 2 bases; bases outside gene matches: 5. Germline values: CDR1 SNHLY, CDR2 FYNNEI. The CDR3 is 15 residues long. The CDR3 here is CASRWGTGDTDTQYF. DNA of the CDR3: TGTGCCAGCAGGTGGGGGACAGGGGACACAGATACGCAGTATTTT.

V and J are TRBV30 and TRBJ1-1; possible D gene TRBD1, 5 bases. The length of the CDR3 is 12 residues. Trimming shortened V by 6 bases and J by 7 bases, and 15 bases separated the two germline ends. Germline lookup yields CDR1 GTSNPN and CDR2 SVGIG (reference sequence). The CDR3 DNA reads TGTGCCTGTTTTCAGGGTAGCGGTGAAGCTTTCTTT. It encodes CACFQGSGEAFF.

The rearrangement links TRBV18 to TRBJ1-3; D perhaps matches TRBD1 (5 bases). Germline V gives CDR1 KGHSH, CDR2 LQKENI. This CDR3 spans 18 amino acids. V shed 6 bases and J shed 0 bases, with 21 bases lying between them. CDR3 residues: CASSQMSMRQTSGNTIYF. As DNA, the CDR3 is TGTGCCAGCTCCCAAATGTCAATGAGACAGACCTCTGGAAACACCATATATTTT.

V gene TRBV27 combines with J gene TRBJ1-2; 9 bases agree with TRBD1. This CDR3 comprises 14 residues. Trimming removed 4 bases from V and 7 bases from J; junction bases left unmatched: 7. Germline loops: CDR1 MNHEY, CDR2 SMNVEV (reference sequence). The CDR3 sequence is CASSSRDRVGGYTF. The CDR3 coding sequence is TGTGCCAGCAGTTCCCGGGACAGGGTGGGTGGCTACACCTTC.